This TCR beta chain was captured in a study of beta chain features in type 1 diabetes. Whole-study findings and limits: Fewer insertions but more deletions were seen at VDJ junctions in type 1 diabetes patients. People with Type 1 diabetes carried modestly yet significantly shorter TCRB CDR3s in all four CD4+ subsets.

The sequenced template was cDNA made from the entire isolated RNA. About 4 million reads per sample were averaged for naive, central memory and regulatory samples. The assay was immunoSEQ multiplex PCR, and TCRdb's table has in-frame clones only and misses some. The data contain around 140,000 clones, 9% of them singletons. About this clone: Its antigen is not known.

V shed 8 bases, J shed 8 bases, and the junction held 8 bases outside the gene matches. Per germline, CDR1 SGHAT and CDR2 FQNNGV. The CDR3 sequence is 12 residues long. Sequences were obtained from central memory CD4+ T cells from blood. The rearrangement links TRBV11-2 to TRBJ1-1, with TRBD1 matching 7 bases. The sequence was obtained from a young man with type 1 diabetes. In nucleotides, the CDR3 is TGTGCCAGCGGCTGGGCGGACAGGGAAGCTTTCTTT. Translated, it gives CASGWADREAFF.